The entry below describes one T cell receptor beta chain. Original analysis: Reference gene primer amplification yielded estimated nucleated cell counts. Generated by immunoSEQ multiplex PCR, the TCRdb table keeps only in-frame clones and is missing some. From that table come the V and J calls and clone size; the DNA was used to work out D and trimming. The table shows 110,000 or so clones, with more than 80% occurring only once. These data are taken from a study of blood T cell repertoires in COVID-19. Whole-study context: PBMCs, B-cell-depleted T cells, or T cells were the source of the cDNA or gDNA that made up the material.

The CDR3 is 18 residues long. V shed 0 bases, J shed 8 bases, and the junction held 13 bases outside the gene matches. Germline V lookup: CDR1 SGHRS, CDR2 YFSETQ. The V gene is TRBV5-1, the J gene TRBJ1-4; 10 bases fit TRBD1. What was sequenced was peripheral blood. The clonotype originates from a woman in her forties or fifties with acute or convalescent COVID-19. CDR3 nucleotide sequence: TGCGCCAGCAGCTTGGGCCGGGACAGGGGCTTCCCCTACGAAAAACTGTTTTTT. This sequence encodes CASSLGRDRGFPYEKLFF.